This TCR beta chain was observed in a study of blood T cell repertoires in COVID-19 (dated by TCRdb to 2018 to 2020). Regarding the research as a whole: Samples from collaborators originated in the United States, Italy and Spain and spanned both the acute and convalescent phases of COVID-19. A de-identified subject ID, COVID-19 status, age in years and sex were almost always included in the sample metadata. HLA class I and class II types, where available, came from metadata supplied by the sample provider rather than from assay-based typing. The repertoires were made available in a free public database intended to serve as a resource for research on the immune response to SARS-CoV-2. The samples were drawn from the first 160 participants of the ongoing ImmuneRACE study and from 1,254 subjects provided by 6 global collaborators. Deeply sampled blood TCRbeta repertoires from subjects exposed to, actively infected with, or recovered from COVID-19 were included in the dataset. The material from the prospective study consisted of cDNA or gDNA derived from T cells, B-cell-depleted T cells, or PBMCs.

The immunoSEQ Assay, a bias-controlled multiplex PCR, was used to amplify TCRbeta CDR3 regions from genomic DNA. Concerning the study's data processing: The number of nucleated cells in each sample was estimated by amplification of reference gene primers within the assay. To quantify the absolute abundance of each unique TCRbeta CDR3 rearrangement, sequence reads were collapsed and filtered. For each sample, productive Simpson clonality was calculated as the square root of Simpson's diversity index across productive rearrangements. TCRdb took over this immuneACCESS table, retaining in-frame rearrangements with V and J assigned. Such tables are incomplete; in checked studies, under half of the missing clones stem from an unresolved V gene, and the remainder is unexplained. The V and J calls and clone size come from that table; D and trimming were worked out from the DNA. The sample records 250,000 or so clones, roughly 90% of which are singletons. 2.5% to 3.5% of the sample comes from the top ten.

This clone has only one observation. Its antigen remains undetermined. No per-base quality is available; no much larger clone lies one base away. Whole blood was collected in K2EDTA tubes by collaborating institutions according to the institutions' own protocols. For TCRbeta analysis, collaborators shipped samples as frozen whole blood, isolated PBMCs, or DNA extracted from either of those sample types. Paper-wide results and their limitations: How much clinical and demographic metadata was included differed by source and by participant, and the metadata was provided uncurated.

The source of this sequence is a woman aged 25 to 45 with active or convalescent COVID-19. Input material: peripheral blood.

The CDR3 region: CASAYSGITDTQYF. The sequenced DNA is TGTGCCAGCGCTTATAGCGGGATCACAGATACGCAGTATTTT. The chain is made from TRBV28 and TRBJ2-3; 8 junctional bases match TRBD2. The germline V gene sets CDR1 to MDHEN and CDR2 to SYDVKM. Measured from the cysteine to the phenylalanine, the CDR3 is 14 residues long. Solely the CDR3 DNA is kept, with 42 bases framed from the first base. After removal of 8 bases from V and 2 bases from J, the junction retains 6 bases not matched to a gene.